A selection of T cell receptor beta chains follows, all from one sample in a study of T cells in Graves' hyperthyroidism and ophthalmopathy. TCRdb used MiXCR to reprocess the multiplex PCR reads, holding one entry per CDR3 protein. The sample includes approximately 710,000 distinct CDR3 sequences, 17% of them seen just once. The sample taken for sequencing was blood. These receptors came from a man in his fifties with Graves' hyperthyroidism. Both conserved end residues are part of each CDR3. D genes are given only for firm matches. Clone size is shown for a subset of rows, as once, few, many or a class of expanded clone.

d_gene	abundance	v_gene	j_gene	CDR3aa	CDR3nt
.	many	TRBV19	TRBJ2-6	CASKDRTNSGANVLTF	TGTGCCAGTAAAGACAGGACAAACTCTGGGGCCAACGTCCTGACTTTC
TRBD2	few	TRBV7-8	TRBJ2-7	CATHGGDDVYEQYF	TGTGCCACTCACGGGGGGGACGATGTCTACGAGCAGTACTTC
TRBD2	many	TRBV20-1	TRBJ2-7	CSANTPGLAGAFYEQYF	TGCAGTGCTAATACACCGGGACTAGCGGGGGCTTTCTACGAGCAGTACTTC
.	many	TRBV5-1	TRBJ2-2	CASSLGQGFWDTGELFF	TGCGCCAGCAGCTTGGGACAAGGTTTTTGGGACACCGGGGAGCTGTTTTTT
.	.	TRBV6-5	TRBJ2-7	CASSYSMNPSQATPYEQYF	TGTGCCAGCAGTTACTCTATGAATCCATCACAGGCAACACCCTACGAGCAGTACTTC
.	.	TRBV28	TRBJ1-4	CASSSGLWGNEKLFF	TGTGCCAGCAGCTCGGGCCTCTGGGGAAATGAAAAACTGTTTTTT
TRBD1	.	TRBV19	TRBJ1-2	CASSNYPRTGDGYTF	TGTGCCAGTAGTAACTACCCGCGGACAGGCGATGGCTACACCTTC
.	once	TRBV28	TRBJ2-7	CASSSGTGTCEQYF	TGTGCCAGCAGTTCAGGGACGGGAACCTGCGAGCAGTACTTC
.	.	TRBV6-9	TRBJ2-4	CASSSGPAGLKNIQYF	TGTGCCAGCAGTTCGGGACCAGCGGGCCTCAAAAACATTCAGTACTTC
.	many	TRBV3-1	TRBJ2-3	CASSQGPDTQYF	TGTGCCAGCAGTCAGGGGCCCGATACGCAGTATTTT
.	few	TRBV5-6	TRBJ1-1	CASSLSPGVNTEAFF	TGTGCCAGCAGCTTGTCCCCCGGCGTGAACACTGAAGCTTTCTTT
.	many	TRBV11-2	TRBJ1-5	CASSLEENNQPQHF	TGTGCCAGCAGCTTAGAAGAGAACAATCAGCCCCAGCATTTT
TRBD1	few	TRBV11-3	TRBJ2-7	CASSWGDRASYEQYF	TGTGCCAGCAGCTGGGGGGACAGGGCGTCCTACGAGCAGTACTTC
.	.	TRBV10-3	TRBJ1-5	CAISDGHPRPGPQHF	TGTGCCATCAGCGATGGACATCCGCGCCCGGGGCCCCAGCATTTT
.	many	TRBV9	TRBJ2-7	CASSVVGHSDEQYF	TGTGCCAGCAGCGTCGTGGGGCATTCGGACGAGCAGTACTTC
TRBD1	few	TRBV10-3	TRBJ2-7	CAISEWTGTASYEQYF	TGTGCCATCAGTGAGTGGACCGGGACAGCCTCCTACGAGCAGTACTTC
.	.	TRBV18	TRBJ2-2	CVSSPLNTGELFF	TGTGTCAGCTCACCTCTTAACACCGGGGAGCTGTTTTTT
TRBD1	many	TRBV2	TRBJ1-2	CANKEGLGTGSNYGYTF	TGTGCCAACAAAGAAGGTTTAGGGACAGGGTCCAACTATGGCTACACCTTC
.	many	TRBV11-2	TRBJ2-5	CASSQVRGQVKTQYF	TGTGCCAGCAGCCAGGTCCGGGGGCAGGTAAAGACCCAGTACTTC
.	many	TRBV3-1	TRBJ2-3	CASSLHPTDPLTDTQYF	TGTGCCAGCAGCCTCCACCCGACGGACCCCCTCACAGATACGCAGTATTTT
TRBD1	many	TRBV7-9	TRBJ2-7	CASSPNTGVIYEQYF	TGTGCCAGCAGCCCAAACACAGGGGTTATCTACGAGCAGTACTTC